This T cell receptor beta chain was captured by sequencing in a study of blood T cell repertoires in COVID-19. About the study: From the United States, Italy and Spain came samples of acute and convalescent COVID-19. From T cells, B-cell-depleted T cells, or PBMCs came the material, which was cDNA or gDNA.

Original processing methods: Amplification from reference gene primers served as the basis for estimated nucleated cell counts. Using immunoSEQ multiplex PCR, the repertoire was profiled, and TCRdb retains in-frame clones only, with some absent. The V and J calls and clone size are taken from that table; D and trimming were inferred from the DNA. The data contain 120,000 to 150,000 clones, 84% of them singletons. Trimming removed 5 bases from V and 0 bases from J, with 11 bases in between. Germline CDR1 reads SEHNR; CDR2 reads FQNEAQ (reference sequence). The CDR3 length is 15 residues. The Seattle site enrolled patients during active infection and followed them longitudinally.

The genes are TRBV7-9 and TRBJ1-3; TRBD1 might be the D (6 bases). Sample: peripheral blood. This TCR came from a man aged 30-40 years with COVID-19, enrolled during active disease. As DNA, the CDR3 is TGTGCCAGCAGCCCCAGGGGCATCTCTGGAAACACCATATATTTT. Protein product: CASSPRGISGNTIYF.